This T cell receptor beta chain appears in the sequencing data of a study of blood T cell repertoires in COVID-19. Study context: COVID-19 samples from acute and convalescent phases originated in the United States, Italy and Spain. In each case, the material was cDNA or gDNA derived from T cells, B-cell-depleted T cells, or PBMCs.

This clone was detected only a few times. The CDR3 is 14 residues long. The junction had 1 base not matched to a gene; V was cut back by 4 bases and J by 5 bases. Looked up from germline, CDR1 is LGHNA and CDR2 is YNFKEQ. Original handling: How many nucleated cells were present was estimated from reference gene primer amplification. Clones were read by immunoSEQ multiplex PCR, and TCRdb kept only the in-frame ones, dropping some. The V and J calls and clone size were taken over from that table, and D and trimming were inferred from the DNA. The sample holds under 150,000 clones; around nine tenths are singletons and the top ten take roughly 4%.

Specimen: peripheral blood. The V and J genes are TRBV4-2 and TRBJ2-1; 11 bases are shared with TRBD1. The sequence derives from a woman aged 40 to 50 with acute or convalescent COVID-19. This CDR3 is CASSRTGGHNEQFF. The DNA for the CDR3 is TGTGCCAGCAGCCGGACAGGGGGCCACAATGAGCAGTTCTTC.